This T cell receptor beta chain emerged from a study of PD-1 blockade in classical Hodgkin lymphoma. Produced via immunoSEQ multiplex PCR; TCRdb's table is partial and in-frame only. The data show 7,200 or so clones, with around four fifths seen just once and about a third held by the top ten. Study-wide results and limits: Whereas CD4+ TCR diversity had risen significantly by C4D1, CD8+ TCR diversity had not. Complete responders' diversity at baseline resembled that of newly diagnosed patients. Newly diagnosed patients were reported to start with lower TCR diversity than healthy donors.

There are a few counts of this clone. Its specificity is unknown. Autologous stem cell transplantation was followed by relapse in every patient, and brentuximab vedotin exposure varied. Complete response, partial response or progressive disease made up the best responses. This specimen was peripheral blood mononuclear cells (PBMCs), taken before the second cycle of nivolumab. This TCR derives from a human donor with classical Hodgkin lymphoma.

CDR3 protein: CASSRASGSYNEQFF. CDR3 nucleotides: TGTGCCAGCAGTCGGGCTAGCGGTAGTTACAATGAGCAGTTCTTC. V is TRBV27 and J is TRBJ2-1; 7 bases match TRBD2. Losses at the gene ends were 5 bases for V and 4 bases for J; bases not matched to a gene: 8. Germline V gene sequence: CDR1 MNHEY, CDR2 SMNVEV (reference sequence). The CDR3 is made up of 15 amino acids.